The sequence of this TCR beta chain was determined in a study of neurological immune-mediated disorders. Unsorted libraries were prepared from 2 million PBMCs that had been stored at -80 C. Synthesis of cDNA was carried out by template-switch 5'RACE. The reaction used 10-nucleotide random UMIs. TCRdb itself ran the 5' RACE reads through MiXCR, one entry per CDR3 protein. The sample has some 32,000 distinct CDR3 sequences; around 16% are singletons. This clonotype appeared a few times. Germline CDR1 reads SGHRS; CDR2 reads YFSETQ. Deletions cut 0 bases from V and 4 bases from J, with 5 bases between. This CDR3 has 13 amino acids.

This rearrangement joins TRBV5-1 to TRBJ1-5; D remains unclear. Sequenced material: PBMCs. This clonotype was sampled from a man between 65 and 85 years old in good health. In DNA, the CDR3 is TGCGCCAGCAGCTTGGGCCAAAATCAGCCCCAGCATTTT. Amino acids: CASSLGQNQPQHF. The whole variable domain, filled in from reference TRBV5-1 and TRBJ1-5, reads KAGVTQTPRYLIKTRGQQVTLSCSPISGHRSVSWYQQTPGQGLQFLFEYFSETQRNKGNFPGRFSGRQFSNSRSEMNVSTLELGDSALYLCASSLGQNQPQHFGDGTRLSIL.